This T cell receptor (beta chain) stems from a study of shared clonotypes between healthy human individuals (dated by TCRdb to 2019 to 2021). At the level of the whole study: A couple of women and three men aged 18 to 49 years were included in the cohort. For each donor, three plates each were used for CD4 naive and CD4 memory, two plates were used for CD8 naive, and one plate was used for CD8 memory. To estimate repertoire size and how much clonotypes are shared between individuals, the study performed deep sequencing of blood TCR repertoires from about five healthy adults. Different laboratories and diverse techniques were used to prepare libraries and sequence TCR repertoires, to increase sequencing depth and limit assay-specific biases. Each donor's leukapheresis produced roughly between roughly 0.85 and 10 billion PBMCs. General study outcomes and caveats: Sharing across a handful of donors was observed for around 4.8% of naive CD4, 3.5% of naive CD8, over 2% of memory CD4, and around 0.4% of memory CD8 clonotypes. Larger estimated clonotype richness was generally found for naive subsets than for memory subsets. Compared with non-shared clonotypes, the clonotypes found in all four sorted-subset donors had higher generation probabilities. Sampling was limited to blood, and TCR repertoires in tissue likely differ from TCR repertoires in blood. Rarefaction of sorted-subset datasets indicated incomplete sequencing despite the large sequencing depth. The small number of donors limited the genetic and exposure-history diversity represented. Pairwise subsampling led to the expectation that sequencing depth would affect the degree of clonotype sharing among donors.

Using the deep immunoSEQ assay, multiplex PCR amplified TCR CDR3 regions from genomic DNA. Extracted genomic DNA from each cell subset was spread evenly across all wells of several immunoSEQ 96-well plates, with each plate serving as a replicate. For sorted subsets, 200 to 250 ng of genomic DNA, equivalent to around 29,000 T cell genomes, went into each replicate PCR. Purified libraries were quantified with a Qubit 3.0 fluorometer, sized on a Bioanalyzer 2100, and re-quantified with the KAPA Library Quantification kit. Every immunoSEQ 96-well plate was sequenced on a separate single-read 150-cycle Illumina NextSeq 550 flow cell. The paper's processing steps were these. Because only junctional sequences without quality scores were contained in the immunoSEQ output, filtering matching that applied to full-length reads could not be performed. Sequences were annotated with PyIR, a Python wrapper for IgBLAST v1.9, and V/J genes and CDR3 were assigned using IMGT germline references. Any read was removed if the V/J assignment was weak (E-value above 1e-6), the CDR3 was missing, or the read contained stop codons, out-of-frame junctions, or ambiguous translated residues. V3J clonotypes were defined by identical inferred V gene, J gene, and CDR3 amino acid sequence. Percentage overlap between repertoires was computed as shared unique clonotypes divided by the size of the smaller repertoire. Richness of each repertoire was evaluated using RTK rarefaction, the Chao1 estimator, and Recon v2.1 estimates of unobserved clonotypes. Generation probabilities for all TCRbeta clonotypes obtained by the gDNA method from four donors were computed using OLGA. What TCRdb holds here is the immuneACCESS table cut down to in-frame rearrangements. Part of the clones is not present; checked against another copy, under half of the missing clones reflect an unresolved V gene, and the others are unexplained. Clonal size and the V and J genes are those of that table, whereas D and trimming came from the DNA. For this sample the table gives some 900,000 clones, of which approximately 76% were detected only once. The ten largest clonotypes hold over 1.3% of the sample.

In regard to this clone: The antigen this receptor binds is unknown. No quality values exist for individual bases; no much larger clone is one base distant.

The donors were healthy, HIV-negative adults who had no recently reported acute infections or vaccinations. Only Caucasian adults living in Nashville, Tennessee, USA were represented among the donors. CD4+ T cells were enriched by magnetic negative selection; naive cells were then positively selected on CD45RA, and the negative fraction formed the memory subset. After blood collection by leukapheresis, PBMCs were isolated using Ficoll-Histopaque density gradient centrifugation and then cryopreserved in the vapor phase of liquid nitrogen. Analytical flow cytometry was used to check the purity and quantity of each magnetically sorted T cell population. Genomic DNA was isolated from each sorted fraction and quantified by UV absorbance on a Nanodrop 2000c. CDR1 and CDR2, looked up from the germline V gene, are SGHTA and FQGNSA. V loses 4 bases, J loses 4 bases, and the germline ends lie 13 bases apart. The CDR3 numbers 14 residues from cysteine through phenylalanine. CDR3 DNA only is kept here, 42 bases in frame from base 1.

The chain employs TRBV7-2 and TRBJ1-1; the D gene cannot be resolved reliably. The material sequenced was memory CD4+ T cells sorted from blood. The cell subset or site label, as the study defines it: CD45RA-negative fraction. This TCR came from a man aged 18 to 29 in good health. The nucleotide sequence reads as follows: TGTGCCAGCAGCTCCCAGTGGGGTGGCACTGAAGCTTTCTTT. This yields the protein CASSSQWGGTEAFF.